Following are 21 T cell receptor beta chains from one sample sequenced in a study of shared clonotypes between healthy human individuals. It was CD45RO-negative cells, positively selected for CCR7, that made up naive CD8 cells, with terminally differentiated effector memory CD45RA+ cells excluded. Sequencing used immunoSEQ multiplex PCR; TCRdb keeps in-frame clones, though not all of them. The sample consists of about 2.2 million clones, just over 90% of them appearing once. The sample was naive CD8+ T cells from PBMCs. These receptors were obtained from a man between 18 and 35 years old in good health. Some clones in this sample may be carry-over from other donors' samples.

CDR3 sequence (DNA): TGTGCCAGCAGCTTAGCTTGGTGGGAGGGTCAGCCCCAGCATTTT. Translating it yields CASSLAWWEGQPQHF. The chain is built from TRBV7-8 and TRBJ1-5; D gene uncertain. Trimming stripped 0 bases from V and 6 bases from J, with 12 bases between. CDR1 is SGHVS and CDR2 is FQNEAQ in the germline V gene. The CDR3 length is 15 residues.

The chain recombines TRBV5-1 with TRBJ2-2; 13 bases map to TRBD2. There are 19 residues in the CDR3. The germline gives CDR1 SGHRS, CDR2 YFSETQ. V dropped 4 bases and J dropped 4; count of bases not matched to a gene: 13. CDR3 residues: CASSPPGTSGTRVTGELFF. CDR3 DNA: TGCGCCAGCAGCCCCCCGGGGACTAGCGGGACCCGGGTCACCGGGGAGCTGTTTTTT.

The rearrangement links TRBV28 to TRBJ2-1; TRBD2 matches 10 bases. Germline CDR1 and CDR2: MDHEN and SYDVKM. CDR3 length equals 16 residues. The trim removed 3 bases at V and 3 bases at J, leaving 5 bases unmatched. The CDR3 nucleotides are TGTGCCAGCAGTTTGGGGCGACTAGCGGGCTACAATGAGCAGTTCTTC. Protein product: CASSLGRLAGYNEQFF.

There are a few counts of this clone. Additional DNA sequences in this sample encode the identical CDR3. The chain carries TRBV4-1 and TRBJ2-7; 10 bases line up with TRBD1. The germline CDR1 and CDR2 sequences are MGHRA and YSYEKL. The CDR3 has 14 residues. The V and J ends lost 3 bases and 3 bases, in that order; junction bases with no gene match: 2. The CDR3 spells CASSHRDRGYEQYF. The CDR3 DNA reads as TGCGCCAGCAGCCACCGGGACAGGGGCTACGAGCAGTACTTC.

The genes are TRBV7-9 and TRBJ2-7; 9 bases are a match to TRBD2. Germline trimming cut 5 bases from V and 3 bases from J; bases unmatched to any gene: 11. Germline CDR1 is SEHNR and CDR2 is FQNEAQ (reference sequence). The CDR3 runs 16 residues. The CDR3 sequence: CASSPREGDTFYEQYF. CDR3 bases: TGTGCCAGCAGCCCGCGGGAGGGAGACACTTTCTACGAGCAGTACTTC.

V is TRBV5-1 and J is TRBJ2-5; TRBD1 might be the D (6 bases). Germline CDR1 SGHRS, CDR2 YFSETQ. V lost 3 bases, J lost 5 bases, and 17 bases lay in between. The CDR3 extends over 15 amino acids. CDR3 in amino acids: CASSSTDSPIETQYF. The CDR3 DNA reads TGCGCCAGCAGCTCAACGGACAGCCCTATCGAGACCCAGTACTTC. Looking up the rest from reference TRBV5-1 and TRBJ2-5 gives the full variable domain: KAGVTQTPRYLIKTRGQQVTLSCSPISGHRSVSWYQQTPGQGLQFLFEYFSETQRNKGNFPGRFSGRQFSNSRSEMNVSTLELGDSALYLCASSSTDSPIETQYFGPGTRLLVL.

This clone was picked up many times. The chain uses TRBV15 and TRBJ2-1, with 11 bases aligning to TRBD1. CDR1 and CDR2 (germline): LNHNV, YYDKDF (reference sequence). The J segment lost 3 bases and the V segment lost 4 bases, leaving 2 bases of the junction unmatched. The CDR3 is 15 residues long. For the CDR3, the DNA is TGTGCCACCAGCACCGGGACAGGGGGCTACAATGAGCAGTTCTTC. Amino acid sequence: CATSTGTGGYNEQFF.

The chain joins TRBV5-6 to TRBJ2-5; no firm D call. This CDR3 region has 13 residues. V was cut by 7 bases and J by 5 bases, with 15 bases left in between. CDR1 and CDR2 (germline): SGHDT, YYEEEE. The DNA for the CDR3 is TGTGCCAGCTACTATTCTAGTTCGGAGACCCAGTACTTC. Its translation is CASYYSSSETQYF.

The chain combines TRBV2 with TRBJ1-3; D is uncertain. Deletions cut 5 bases from V and 4 bases from J, with 27 bases between. The length of the CDR3 is 19 residues. The germline CDR1 and CDR2 sequences are SNHLY and FYNNEI. CDR3 residues: CASSPERPDNPLGGNTIYF. The CDR3 coding sequence is TGTGCCAGCAGTCCCGAAAGGCCAGACAACCCTCTAGGGGGAAACACCATATATTTT. The full variable domain, with the rest looked up from reference TRBV2 and TRBJ1-3, is EPEVTQTPSHQVTQMGQEVILRCVPISNHLYFYWYRQILGQKVEFLVSFYNNEISEKSEIFDDQFSVERPDGSNFTLKIRSTKLEDSAMYFCASSPERPDNPLGGNTIYFGEGSWLTVV.

The V and J genes are TRBV2 and TRBJ1-4; 7 nucleotides match TRBD1. The CDR3 length is 17 residues. V lost 5 bases and J lost 0; bases outside the gene matches: 9. Looked up from germline, CDR1 is SNHLY and CDR2 is FYNNEI. The CDR3 region has the DNA TGTGCCAGCAGTCACAATGACAGGGATGCAACTAATGAAAAACTGTTTTTT. This encodes CASSHNDRDATNEKLFF.

The chain links TRBV9 to TRBJ2-1; 12 positions agree with TRBD2. The CDR3 spans 15 residues. V was pared by 0 bases and J by 9 bases, with 4 bases of the junction left unmatched. From germline, CDR1 is SGDLS and CDR2 YYNGEE. The CDR3 DNA follows: TGTGCCAGCAGCGTAGGGGCTAGCGGGAGGGGTGAGCAGTTCTTC. Translated, it gives CASSVGASGRGEQFF.

This chain links TRBV9 with TRBJ2-1, with 7 bases fitting TRBD2. Germline values: CDR1 SGDLS, CDR2 YYNGEE. CDR3 length: 16 amino acids. J gave up 4 bases and V 0 bases, and 7 bases lay outside the gene matches. The chain's CDR3 is CASSVATLARYNEQFF. The CDR3 region has the DNA TGTGCCAGCAGCGTAGCTACACTAGCGCGTTACAATGAGCAGTTCTTC.

The V call is TRBV5-1, the J call TRBJ2-2, with unresolved D. CDR1 is SGHRS, CDR2 YFSETQ, per germline. The CDR3 consists of 14 residues. The ends were cut back, 1 base at V and 8 bases at J, with 12 bases in the middle. CDR3 sequence (DNA): TGCGCCAGCAGCTTGTTAACAAAAGAGGGGGAGCTGTTTTTT. This codes for CASSLLTKEGELFF. Combining the CDR3 with reference TRBV5-1 and TRBJ2-2 gives the whole variable domain KAGVTQTPRYLIKTRGQQVTLSCSPISGHRSVSWYQQTPGQGLQFLFEYFSETQRNKGNFPGRFSGRQFSNSRSEMNVSTLELGDSALYLCASSLLTKEGELFFGEGSRLTVL.

The rearrangement links TRBV7-9 to TRBJ1-4; D may be TRBD1 (5 bases). V gave up 6 bases and J gave up 0 bases, with 14 bases separating them. Looked up from germline, CDR1 is SEHNR and CDR2 is FQNEAQ (reference sequence). CDR3 size: 16 residues. CDR3 amino acids: CASSKVQDATNEKLFF. The CDR3 nucleotides read TGTGCCAGCAGTAAAGTACAGGATGCAACTAATGAAAAACTGTTTTTT.

The gene calls are TRBV10-1 and TRBJ2-2; weak D call: TRBD2 (6 bases). Germline values: CDR1 WNHNN, CDR2 SYGVQD (reference sequence). Trimming shortened V by 5 bases and J by 3 bases, and 19 bases separated the two germline ends. The CDR3 is 17 amino acids. In DNA, the CDR3 is TGCGCCAGCAGTACGGAAATTTCGGGGGTTCACACCGGGGAGCTGTTTTTT. Its translation is CASSTEISGVHTGELFF.

The rearrangement joins TRBV10-3 to TRBJ1-5; D gene unclear. The CDR3 totals 15 residues. V was shortened by 0 bases and J by 0 bases, with 6 bases between the two germline ends. The V gene's germline CDR1 is ENHRY and CDR2 SYGVKD. CDR3 region: CAISESVYSNQPQHF. CDR3 nucleotide sequence: TGTGCCATCAGTGAGTCGGTGTATAGCAATCAGCCCCAGCATTTT.

In its sample, this clone was seen once. The V call is TRBV27, the J call TRBJ2-2; no reliable D call. Germline loops: CDR1 MNHEY, CDR2 SMNVEV (reference sequence). This CDR3 region has 13 residues. Trimming shortened V by 3 bases and J by 6 bases, and 8 bases separated the two germline ends. This chain's CDR3 is CASSFTPAGELFF. In nucleotides, the CDR3 is TGTGCCAGCAGTTTTACCCCCGCCGGGGAGCTGTTTTTT.

In regard to this clone: Other DNA sequences from this sample encode an identical CDR3 as well. This sequence joins TRBV9 and TRBJ2-6, with unresolved D. Germline V gives CDR1 SGDLS, CDR2 YYNGEE. The CDR3 loop spans 15 amino acids. V was trimmed by 0 bases and J by 2 bases, leaving 6 bases between them. This CDR3 reads CASSVGRAGANVLTF. The CDR3 DNA sequence: TGTGCCAGCAGCGTAGGTCGGGCTGGGGCCAACGTCCTGACTTTC.

Worth noting for this clone: Other DNA variants within this sample encode the same CDR3. The chain combines TRBV27 with TRBJ2-7; D is unresolved. V lost 1 base and J lost 5, with 9 bases in between. There are 13 residues in the CDR3. Germline V gives CDR1 MNHEY, CDR2 SMNVEV (reference sequence). CDR3 sequence (DNA): TGTGCCAGCAGTTTATTGGGATCCCACGAGCAGTACTTC. It yields the protein CASSLLGSHEQYF.

This rearrangement joins TRBV12-5 to TRBJ2-1; weak D call: TRBD1 (5 bases). The CDR3 has 13 residues. Germline CDR1 LGHNT, CDR2 FRNRAP. Trimming took 5 bases from V and 6 from J, leaving 11 bases between them. In DNA form, the CDR3 reads TGTGCTAGTGGTCGACAGCCGGGCAATGAGCAGTTCTTC. Protein product: CASGRQPGNEQFF.

V gene TRBV29-1 combines with J gene TRBJ2-7, with TRBD2 matching over 7 bases. Germline V gene lookup returns CDR1 SQVTM and CDR2 ANQGSEA. CDR3 length: 12 amino acids. The CDR3 bases are TGCGCTACAACGGGGGGAGGCCTCGAGCAGTACTTC. This sequence encodes CATTGGGLEQYF.